Listed below are T cell receptor beta chains from one sample, sequenced in a study of blood T cell repertoires in COVID-19. Profiled with immunoSEQ multiplex PCR; TCRdb holds only in-frame clones, not every one. The data hold over 150,000 clones, with about 83% observed a single time. The sequencing sample was made of peripheral blood. The receptors shown here come from a woman younger than 30 who had recovered from COVID-19. Each CDR3 is given with its conserved first and last residue. A D gene is named only where the DNA matches it firmly. Expanded clones get a size class; other rows say once, few or many, or leave the size out.

V gene	D gene	clone size	J gene	CDR3 DNA	CDR3 protein
TRBV24-1	TRBD1	-	TRBJ1-2	TGTGCCACCAGTGGGGGACAGACGAGCTATGGCTACACCTTC	CATSGGQTSYGYTF
TRBV18	-	-	TRBJ1-2	TGTGCCAGCTCACCGCCGGGACAAAGTACGGGCTACACCTTC	CASSPPGQSTGYTF
TRBV27	-	few	TRBJ2-6	TGTGCCAGCAGTTCACTCTACTCTGGGGCCAACGTCCTGACTTTC	CASSSLYSGANVLTF
TRBV27	-	-	TRBJ2-5	TGTGCCAGCAGTTATACGGGGGGCGGTCAACAAGAGACCCAGTACTTC	CASSYTGGGQQETQYF
TRBV11-2	-	-	TRBJ2-7	TGTGCCAGCAGCGGAGGGCGCTTCTCCTACGAGCAGTACTTC	CASSGGRFSYEQYF
TRBV5-8	TRBD1	-	TRBJ2-5	TGTGCCAGCAGCTTGGGAGTAGGACAGGGGAAAGAGACCCAGTACTTC	CASSLGVGQGKETQYF
TRBV11-3	-	-	TRBJ2-5	TGTGCCAGCAGCTTATCTTCCGAGACCCAGTACTTC	CASSLSSETQYF
TRBV6-1	TRBD2	-	TRBJ2-1	TGTGCCAGCAGTGAACGGGTCTCTAGCGGGATAAACAATGAGCAGTTCTTC	CASSERVSSGINNEQFF
TRBV9	TRBD2	-	TRBJ2-3	TGTGCCAGCAGCGTAGGGGCTAGCGGGAGAGGTACAGATACGCAGTATTTT	CASSVGASGRGTDTQYF
TRBV4-3	TRBD2	-	TRBJ2-2	TGCGCCAGCAGCCAATTCGGGGGACTAGCGGGGCCTCGAGGGGAGCTGTTTTTT	CASSQFGGLAGPRGELFF
TRBV6-5	-	-	TRBJ2-7	TGTGCCAGCAAGACCGGGAGCTCCTACGAGCAGTACTTC	CASKTGSSYEQYF
TRBV21-1	-	-	TRBJ2-1	TGTGCCAGCAGCAAAGTCACGGGAGAGAACGACAATGAGCAGTTCTTC	CASSKVTGENDNEQFF
TRBV7-2	-	-	TRBJ2-1	TGTGCCAGCAGCACCCAGGGTTACAATGAGCAGTTCTTC	CASSTQGYNEQFF
TRBV7-9	-	-	TRBJ1-1	TGTGCCAGCAGCCCCCCCCGGACACTCGCGAACACTGAAGCTTTCTTT	CASSPPRTLANTEAFF
TRBV4-3	TRBD2	-	TRBJ2-5	TGCGCCAGCAGCCACATGGGCAGGGAGGGGGAGACCCAGTACTTC	CASSHMGREGETQYF
TRBV3-1/TRBV3-2	TRBD1	once	TRBJ2-4	TGTGCCAGCAGCCAAGATTGGACAGGAAGACTAGCCAAAAACATTCAGTACTTC	CASSQDWTGRLAKNIQYF
TRBV12-3/TRBV12-4	-	once	TRBJ1-1	TGTGCCAGCAGTTTTTCGGGTAGGGAAGCTTTCTTT	CASSFSGREAFF
TRBV24-1	-	-	TRBJ2-2	TGTGCCACCAGTGATTTTCGGGGCGGGGAGCTGTTTTTT	CATSDFRGGELFF
TRBV19	TRBD1	-	TRBJ1-5	TGTGCCAGTAGACGGACAGGGTTGCCCCAGCATTTT	CASRRTGLPQHF
TRBV4-1	TRBD1	-	TRBJ1-1	TGCGCCAGCAGCCCCCCGGGACAGGAACCTGAAGCTTTCTTT	CASSPPGQEPEAFF